The 30 T cell receptor beta chains reported below all come from one sample, sequenced in a study of vaccination effects on CD4 cells after COVID-19. Generated by immunoSEQ multiplex PCR, the TCRdb table keeps only in-frame clones and is missing some. The table lists tens of thousands of clones, about 75% of them singletons. Scientists isolated CD4+ T cells after an approximately ten-day culture period ended. This individual tested PCR-positive for SARS-CoV-2 infection between March and December 2020. Everyone in the study got two shots of either the BNT162b2 or mRNA-1273 vaccine. No antigens are known for them. The sample was CD4+ T cells from PBMCs cultured without peptide, taken after COVID-19 vaccination. The source is a human donor who had a prior SARS-CoV-2 infection.

This clone came up a few times. The CDR3 nucleotides read TGTGCCAGCAGCCCGAGGACAGGGGGCAACACCGGGGAGCTGTTTTTT. Its translation is CASSPRTGGNTGELFF. The chain couples TRBV11-2 to TRBJ2-2; 11 nucleotides agree with TRBD1. The CDR3 is 16 residues long. From germline, CDR1 is SGHAT and CDR2 FQNNGV. Trimming at V came to 5 bases and at J to 2 bases, leaving 4 bases not matched to a gene.

The V gene is TRBV18, the J gene TRBJ2-1; D is tentatively TRBD1 or TRBD2 (5 bases each). The CDR3 runs to 15 residues. Per germline, CDR1 KGHSH and CDR2 LQKENI. V shed 3 bases and J shed 4 bases, with 13 bases lying between them. CDR3 sequence reads: CASSPQGEVYNEQFF. CDR3 bases: TGTGCCAGCTCACCCCAGGGAGAAGTGTACAATGAGCAGTTCTTC. Based on the CDR3 plus reference TRBV18 and TRBJ2-1, the full variable domain is NAGVMQNPRHLVRRRGQEARLRCSPMKGHSHVYWYRQLPEEGLKFMVYLQKENIIDESGMPKERFSAEFPKEGPSILRIQQVVRGDSAAYFCASSPQGEVYNEQFFGPGTRLTVL.

This clone was seen a few times. The chain uses TRBV5-1 and TRBJ2-4; D is unresolved. V gave up 0 bases and J gave up 2 bases, with 6 bases separating them. Germline V gives CDR1 SGHRS, CDR2 YFSETQ. The CDR3 consists of 14 residues. CDR3 protein: CASSLVGTKNIQYF. CDR3 bases: TGCGCCAGCAGCTTGGTAGGGACCAAAAACATTCAGTACTTC.

This clone was found a few times. V and J are TRBV19 and TRBJ2-1, with TRBD2 matching over 12 bases. The V segment lost 6 bases and the J segment 0 bases; nucleotides outside the gene matches: 12. The CDR3 has 19 residues. From germline, CDR1 is LNHDA and CDR2 SQIVND (reference sequence). The CDR3 protein is CASRWSTSGSPSSYNEQFF. Here the CDR3 DNA reads TGTGCCAGTAGATGGTCGACTAGCGGGAGCCCTAGCTCCTACAATGAGCAGTTCTTC.

The CDR3 region has the DNA TGCAGTGCTAGTGATGTGACTAGCGGGAGGGCCGGTGAGCAGTTCTTC. It specifies CSASDVTSGRAGEQFF. This chain uses TRBV20-1 with TRBJ2-1, with TRBD2 identical over 14 bases. The CDR3 has 16 residues. Germline values: CDR1 DFQATT, CDR2 SNEGSKA (reference sequence). With V trimmed by 3 bases and J by 9 bases, 10 bases remained unmatched.

This chain connects TRBV24-1 to TRBJ2-3; D might be TRBD1 or TRBD2, each matching 5 bases. V was cut by 4 bases and J by 5 bases, with 18 bases left in between. Per germline, CDR1 KGHDR and CDR2 SFDVKD. This CDR3 is 16 amino acids long. The CDR3: CATSDPGTLALDTQYF. Here the CDR3 DNA reads TGTGCCACCAGTGACCCCGGGACGTTAGCTTTAGATACGCAGTATTTT.

This clone was seen only once. This chain joins TRBV7-3 and TRBJ2-3, with 7 bases fitting TRBD1. The J segment lost 2 bases and the V segment lost 6 bases, leaving 5 bases of the junction unmatched. This CDR3 region has 14 residues. CDR1 and CDR2 (germline): SGHTA, FQGTGA. For the CDR3, the DNA is TGTGCCAGCAGTCAGACAGGGACCACAGATACGCAGTATTTT. Translation gives CASSQTGTTDTQYF.

V is TRBV15 and J is TRBJ2-7, with TRBD1 as a possible D gene (6 bases). This CDR3 has 15 residues. Trimming removed 3 bases from V and 3 bases from J, with 15 bases in between. The germline V gene encodes CDR1 LNHNV and CDR2 YYDKDF (reference sequence). CDR3 sequence reads: CATSRTVTGRYEQYF. CDR3 nucleotides: TGTGCCACCAGCAGGACCGTGACAGGTCGCTACGAGCAGTACTTC.

In nucleotides, the CDR3 is TGCAGCGTTGAAGACGGATACACTGAAGCTTTCTTT. Amino acid sequence: CSVEDGYTEAFF. V and J are TRBV29-1 and TRBJ1-1; D gene uncertain. Trimming cost V 0 bases and J 3 bases, with 5 bases left between them. The germline CDR1 and CDR2 sequences are SQVTM and ANQGSEA. The CDR3 is 12 amino acids.

The CDR3 loop reads CASNSGRTNQPQHF. For the CDR3, the DNA is TGTGCCAGTAACTCGGGCAGGACGAATCAGCCCCAGCATTTT. The chain joins TRBV19 to TRBJ1-5, with D uncertain. CDR3 length: 14 amino acids. Germline V gene sequence: CDR1 LNHDA, CDR2 SQIVND (reference sequence). V was clipped by 7 bases and J by 4 bases, with 14 bases between them. Based on the CDR3 plus reference TRBV19 and TRBJ1-5, the full variable domain is DGGITQSPKYLFRKEGQNVTLSCEQNLNHDAMYWYRQDPGQGLRLIYYSQIVNDFQKGDIAEGYSVSREKKESFPLTVTSAQKNPTAFYLCASNSGRTNQPQHFGDGTRLSIL.

The chain has TRBV6-5 and TRBJ1-1; D call uncertain. Germline V gene lookup returns CDR1 MNHEY and CDR2 SVGAGI. The CDR3 runs to 15 residues. The V gene lost 6 bases and the J gene lost 4 bases, with 18 bases spanning the gap. CDR3 residues: CASRPRRSVVTEAFF. The DNA of the CDR3 is TGTGCCAGCAGGCCGCGGCGGAGCGTTGTCACTGAAGCTTTCTTT.

The CDR3 DNA reads TGTGCCAGCAGCTCACGTAGACTAGCGGGAGGAACTACCTACGAGCAGTACTTC. Encoded protein: CASSSRRLAGGTTYEQYF. V is TRBV5-6 and J is TRBJ2-7; 13 bases are shared with TRBD2. V gave up 3 bases and J gave up 2 bases; unmatched junction bases: 11. Germline V gives CDR1 SGHDT, CDR2 YYEEEE. CDR3 length equals 18 residues.

The chain is built from TRBV2 and TRBJ2-7, with D unresolved. From germline, CDR1 is SNHLY and CDR2 FYNNEI. This CDR3 contains 12 residues. Trimming pared 3 bases from V and 5 bases from J, leaving 8 bases between. The CDR3 sequence is CASSEERDEQYF. For the CDR3, the DNA is TGTGCCAGCAGTGAGGAAAGGGACGAGCAGTACTTC. The whole variable domain, remainder taken from reference TRBV2 and TRBJ2-7, is EPEVTQTPSHQVTQMGQEVILRCVPISNHLYFYWYRQILGQKVEFLVSFYNNEISEKSEIFDDQFSVERPDGSNFTLKIRSTKLEDSAMYFCASSEERDEQYFGPGTRLTVT.

The V call is TRBV2, the J call TRBJ1-2; D call uncertain. The V end lost 3 bases, the J end lost 6 bases, and 11 bases lay between the germline ends. CDR1 and CDR2 (germline): SNHLY, FYNNEI. This CDR3 contains 13 residues. This chain's CDR3 is CASSDLGRNGYTF. The DNA of the CDR3 is TGTGCCAGCAGTGACTTAGGGAGGAATGGCTACACCTTC.

The chain is built from TRBV7-2 and TRBJ2-1, with D uncertain. The CDR3 loop spans 11 amino acids. Deletions cut 4 bases from V and 3 bases from J, with 1 base between. CDR1 is SGHTA, CDR2 FQGNSA, per germline. The CDR3 coding sequence is TGTGCCAGCAGCTACTACAATGAGCAGTTCTTC. As protein: CASSYYNEQFF. Complete variable domain (other parts from reference TRBV7-2 and TRBJ2-1): GAGVSQSPSNKVTEKGKDVELRCDPISGHTALYWYRQSLGQGLEFLIYFQGNSAPDKSGLPSDRFSAERTGGSVSTLTIQRTQQEDSAVYLCASSYYNEQFFGPGTRLTVL.

This chain joins TRBV15 and TRBJ2-2; D not certain. CDR3 length: 14 amino acids. Germline values: CDR1 LNHNV, CDR2 YYDKDF (reference sequence). Between the trimmed V and J ends, which lost 0 bases and 6 bases, there was a span of 8 bases. The DNA of the CDR3 is TGTGCCACCAGCAGAGAGTTAGTGTCCGGGGAGCTGTTTTTT. As protein: CATSRELVSGELFF.

This chain uses TRBV7-3 with TRBJ2-1; TRBD2 matches at 7 bases. The CDR3 is 15 amino acids. Germline CDR1 and CDR2: SGHTA and FQGTGA. J was trimmed by 2 bases and V by 6 bases; bases with no gene match: 7. Here the CDR3 DNA reads TGTGCCAGCAGAGAGAGCGGGAACCCCTACAATGAGCAGTTCTTC. Amino acid sequence: CASRESGNPYNEQFF. The variable domain in full, completed from reference TRBV7-3 and TRBJ2-1, reads GAGVSQTPSNKVTEKGKYVELRCDPISGHTALYWYRQSLGQGPEFLIYFQGTGAADDSGLPNDRFFAVRPEGSVSTLKIQRTERGDSAVYLCASRESGNPYNEQFFGPGTRLTVL.

The chain recombines TRBV7-9 with TRBJ2-7, with D perhaps TRBD1 or TRBD2 (5 bases each). Per germline, CDR1 SEHNR and CDR2 FQNEAQ (reference sequence). Trimming took 6 bases from V and 0 from J, leaving 15 bases between them. This CDR3 has 15 residues. CDR3 sequence (DNA): TGTGCCAGCAGACCTTCCGGGACGGGCTCCTACGAGCAGTACTTC. Translated, it gives CASRPSGTGSYEQYF.

Comment on this clone: One end of the junction does not line up with germline, which may come from a read error. V and J are TRBV19 and TRBJ2-1; D possibly corresponds to TRBD1 (6 bases). Germline values: CDR1 LNHDA, CDR2 SQIVND (reference sequence). The CDR3 runs to 17 residues. In DNA, the CDR3 is TGTGCCAGTAGTAAAAATCTCCGGGACGGACAGTCCACGTCCTCACTCTTC. It codes for CASSKNLRDGQSTSSLF. The whole variable domain, filled in from reference TRBV19 and TRBJ2-1, reads DGGITQSPKYLFRKEGQNVTLSCEQNLNHDAMYWYRQDPGQGLRLIYYSQIVNDFQKGDIAEGYSVSREKKESFPLTVTSAQKNPTAFYLCASSKNLRDGQSTSSLFGPGTRLTVL.

The chain has TRBV6-2 or TRBV6-3 and TRBJ2-7, with TRBD1 matching 8 bases. Germline assignment: CDR1 MNHEY and CDR2 SVGEGT. The trim removed 5 bases at V and 3 bases at J, leaving 3 bases unmatched. This CDR3 has 13 residues. The CDR3 region is CASSDRGFYEQYF. In nucleotides, the CDR3 is TGTGCCAGCAGTGACAGGGGATTCTACGAGCAGTACTTC.

This clone was observed a few times. The rearrangement uses TRBV5-4 and TRBJ2-2; 10 bases are shared with TRBD1. There are 16 residues in the CDR3. V lost 5 bases, J lost 5 bases, and 9 bases stayed unmatched. From germline, CDR1 is SGHNT and CDR2 YYREEE (reference sequence). The CDR3 DNA follows: TGTGCCAGCAGGGACGGGAGACAGGGGGCAACCGGGGAGCTGTTTTTT. Protein sequence: CASRDGRQGATGELFF.

This clone appeared a few times. The rearrangement joins TRBV13 to TRBJ2-5, with 11 nucleotides matching TRBD1. J gave up 4 bases and V 5 bases, and 9 bases lay outside the gene matches. The CDR3 is 16 residues long. CDR1 and CDR2 (germline): PRHDT, FYEKMQ (reference sequence). CDR3 nucleotides: TGTGCCAGCAGCCCTTGGGACAGGGGGACGGGAGAGACCCAGTACTTC. Its translation is CASSPWDRGTGETQYF.

The rearrangement links TRBV7-8 to TRBJ2-7; 7 bases are a match to TRBD2. The junction had 14 bases not matched to a gene; V was cut back by 5 bases and J by 4 bases. Looked up from germline, CDR1 is SGHVS and CDR2 is FQNEAQ. The CDR3 loop spans 16 amino acids. The DNA for the CDR3 is TGTGCCAGCAGCCCAACCTTGACTAGCAACCCGTACGAGCAGTACTTC. Its protein product is CASSPTLTSNPYEQYF.

This sequence joins TRBV5-4 and TRBJ2-7; D is uncertain. Germline V CDR1 and CDR2: SGHNT, YYREEE (reference sequence). The V gene lost 2 bases and the J gene lost 11 bases, with 20 bases spanning the gap. CDR3 size: 14 residues. CDR3 residues: CASSLSPGLGDEYF. The CDR3 DNA follows: TGTGCCAGCAGCTTAAGCCCGGGTCTTGGGGATGAGTACTTC.

This chain links TRBV5-4 with TRBJ2-3; possible D gene TRBD2, 5 bases. Germline lookup yields CDR1 SGHNT and CDR2 YYREEE (reference sequence). The CDR3 has 15 amino acids. V was trimmed by 0 bases and J by 1 base, leaving 9 bases between them. CDR3 loop: CASSLDGVRTDTQYF. CDR3 sequence (DNA): TGTGCCAGCAGCTTGGACGGGGTCCGCACAGATACGCAGTATTTT.

This chain joins TRBV18 and TRBJ1-2; possibly TRBD1 for D (5 bases). The V gene's germline CDR1 is KGHSH and CDR2 LQKENI. There are 14 residues in the CDR3. V was trimmed by 3 bases and J by 5 bases, leaving 13 bases between them. As DNA, the CDR3 is TGTGCCAGCTCACCCGGGGGGACTCGGTATGGCTACACCTTC. Residues: CASSPGGTRYGYTF.

The chain has TRBV5-1 and TRBJ2-2, with D hard to call. Germline CDR1 reads SGHRS; CDR2 reads YFSETQ. The CDR3 sequence is 15 residues long. V lost 2 bases to trimming and J lost 2 bases, with 10 bases between them. Here the CDR3 reads CASSFEIRNTGELFF. CDR3 coding DNA: TGCGCCAGCAGCTTTGAGATTAGAAACACCGGGGAGCTGTTTTTT.

This clone appeared a few times. The chain has TRBV2 and TRBJ2-7, with TRBD1 matching 8 bases. The CDR3 spans 17 residues. Germline V gives CDR1 SNHLY, CDR2 FYNNEI. With 4 bases clipped from V and 0 bases from J, the junction kept 11 bases outside the gene matches. CDR3 region: CASSVARGLRRSYEQYF. In DNA, the CDR3 is TGTGCCAGCAGTGTTGCCAGGGGGCTCCGGCGCTCCTACGAGCAGTACTTC.

V is TRBV18 and J is TRBJ1-5; tentative D call: TRBD1 (5 bases). V lost 3 bases and J lost 3, with 9 bases in between. Per the germline V gene, CDR1 is KGHSH and CDR2 is LQKENI. This CDR3 comprises 14 residues. CDR3 residues: CASSPGLLNQPQHF. DNA of the CDR3: TGTGCCAGCTCACCGGGACTCCTCAATCAGCCCCAGCATTTT.

This chain joins TRBV30 and TRBJ2-2, with a weak D call TRBD1 (6 bases). Between the trimmed V and J ends, which lost 0 bases and 6 bases, there was a span of 20 bases. The CDR3 has 17 residues. In germline, CDR1 is GTSNPN, CDR2 SVGIG (reference sequence). CDR3 protein: CAWSVPWGRLGAGELFF. For the CDR3, the DNA is TGTGCCTGGAGTGTTCCATGGGGGCGGTTGGGCGCCGGGGAGCTGTTTTTT.